Listed below are T cell receptor beta chains from one sample, sequenced in a study of type 1 regulatory T cells. TCRdb used MiXCR to reprocess the reads, holding one entry per CDR3 protein. Altogether some 15,000 distinct CDR3 sequences are present, about an eighth being singletons, with the ten largest covering 15%. These receptors have no known antigen. The sample comprised cultured T cells, either the whole culture or a sorted T cell fraction (not recorded which). All receptors come from a human donor in good health. The CDR3 runs from the conserved cysteine through the conserved F or W. The order of the fields is clone size, D gene, J gene, V gene, CDR3 protein, CDR3 DNA. D genes are given only for firm matches. Rows give clone size only sometimes, using once, few, many, or a class for an expanded clone.

clone size: medium-sized; D gene: TRBD1; J gene: TRBJ1-2; V gene: TRBV9; CDR3 protein: CASSVEGQGPYGYTF; CDR3 DNA: TGTGCCAGCAGCGTAGAGGGACAGGGTCCCTATGGCTACACCTTC
clone size: many; D gene: TRBD1; J gene: TRBJ1-3; V gene: TRBV5-1; CDR3 protein: CASSLEPTGVGSGNTIYF; CDR3 DNA: TGCGCCAGCAGCTTGGAGCCCACAGGGGTTGGTTCTGGAAACACCATATATTTT
clone size: few; D gene: TRBD2; J gene: TRBJ2-7; V gene: TRBV13; CDR3 protein: CASSSKPAGAFEQYF; CDR3 DNA: TGTGCCAGCAGCTCGAAACCAGCGGGGGCCTTCGAGCAGTACTTC
clone size: .; D gene: .; J gene: TRBJ2-6; V gene: TRBV30; CDR3 protein: CAWTGIPGANVLTF; CDR3 DNA: TGTGCCTGGACAGGGATCCCTGGGGCCAACGTCCTGACTTTC
clone size: many; D gene: TRBD1; J gene: TRBJ1-4; V gene: TRBV18; CDR3 protein: CASSPPGQQNEKLFF; CDR3 DNA: TGTGCCAGCTCACCACCGGGACAGCAAAATGAAAAACTGTTTTTT
clone size: many; D gene: TRBD2; J gene: TRBJ2-3; V gene: TRBV19; CDR3 protein: CASSIKWTSGRSDTQYF; CDR3 DNA: TGTGCCAGTAGTATCAAATGGACTAGCGGGAGGTCAGATACGCAGTATTTT
clone size: many; D gene: .; J gene: TRBJ2-5; V gene: TRBV5-1; CDR3 protein: CASSLIGGETQYF; CDR3 DNA: TGCGCCAGCAGCTTGATAGGGGGTGAGACCCAGTACTTC
clone size: .; D gene: .; J gene: TRBJ2-7; V gene: TRBV10-3; CDR3 protein: CATSSPQGIYEQYF; CDR3 DNA: TGTGCCACCAGTTCGCCCCAGGGGATTTACGAGCAGTACTTC
clone size: many; D gene: TRBD2; J gene: TRBJ2-7; V gene: TRBV25-1; CDR3 protein: CASRASGGPYEQYF; CDR3 DNA: TGTGCCAGCAGGGCCTCGGGGGGGCCCTACGAGCAGTACTTC
clone size: many; D gene: TRBD1; J gene: TRBJ2-2; V gene: TRBV10-3; CDR3 protein: CASTTGDTGELFF; CDR3 DNA: TGTGCCTCAACGACAGGGGACACCGGGGAGCTGTTTTTT
clone size: many; D gene: TRBD1; J gene: TRBJ2-7; V gene: TRBV5-4; CDR3 protein: CASSFDRGSEQYF; CDR3 DNA: TGTGCCAGCAGTTTCGACAGGGGGAGCGAGCAGTACTTC
clone size: many; D gene: TRBD2; J gene: TRBJ2-3; V gene: TRBV6-2/TRBV6-3; CDR3 protein: CASRTAGPATDTQYF; CDR3 DNA: TGTGCCAGCAGGACAGCGGGACCAGCCACAGATACGCAGTATTTT
clone size: many; D gene: .; J gene: TRBJ2-3; V gene: TRBV29-1; CDR3 protein: CSARTTTDTQYF; CDR3 DNA: TGCAGCGCGAGGACTACGACAGATACGCAGTATTTT
clone size: .; D gene: TRBD1; J gene: TRBJ2-5; V gene: TRBV5-5; CDR3 protein: CASRDRAGETQYF; CDR3 DNA: TGTGCCAGCAGGGACAGGGCGGGGGAGACCCAGTACTTC
clone size: many; D gene: .; J gene: TRBJ2-1; V gene: TRBV10-3; CDR3 protein: CAISTSLGGSYNEQFF; CDR3 DNA: TGTGCCATCAGTACCTCCCTTGGGGGCTCCTACAATGAGCAGTTCTTC
clone size: many; D gene: TRBD2; J gene: TRBJ2-5; V gene: TRBV29-1; CDR3 protein: CSVGTSARETQYF; CDR3 DNA: TGCAGCGTTGGGACTAGCGCTCGAGAGACCCAGTACTTC
clone size: .; D gene: .; J gene: TRBJ2-2; V gene: TRBV6-1; CDR3 protein: CASSEAPGTYTGELFF; CDR3 DNA: TGTGCCAGCAGTGAAGCGCCAGGGACGTACACCGGGGAGCTGTTTTTT
clone size: many; D gene: .; J gene: TRBJ2-2; V gene: TRBV21-1; CDR3 protein: CASSKFPGPRTGELFF; CDR3 DNA: TGTGCCAGCAGCAAATTTCCGGGCCCGAGAACCGGGGAGCTGTTTTTT
clone size: many; D gene: .; J gene: TRBJ1-1; V gene: TRBV15; CDR3 protein: CATSLDMNAEAFF; CDR3 DNA: TGTGCCACCAGCCTCGACATGAACGCTGAAGCTTTCTTT
clone size: many; D gene: TRBD1; J gene: TRBJ1-1; V gene: TRBV28; CDR3 protein: CASINTGGGTEAFF; CDR3 DNA: TGTGCCAGCATCAACACAGGGGGCGGCACTGAAGCTTTCTTT
clone size: .; D gene: .; J gene: TRBJ2-5; V gene: TRBV12-3/TRBV12-4; CDR3 protein: CASSLGRERYF; CDR3 DNA: TGTGCCAGCAGTTTAGGGCGTGAGAGGTACTTC
clone size: many; D gene: .; J gene: TRBJ2-5; V gene: TRBV7-3; CDR3 protein: CASSLDQKGTQYF; CDR3 DNA: TGTGCCAGCAGCTTAGACCAAAAGGGGACCCAGTACTTC
clone size: .; D gene: TRBD2; J gene: TRBJ2-7; V gene: TRBV20-1; CDR3 protein: CSAIAGSTDEQYF; CDR3 DNA: TGCAGTGCTATAGCGGGCTCTACCGACGAGCAGTACTTC
clone size: .; D gene: .; J gene: TRBJ1-1; V gene: TRBV10-3; CDR3 protein: CAIRTGDSTEAFF; CDR3 DNA: TGTGCCATCAGGACCGGAGACAGCACTGAAGCTTTCTTT
clone size: .; D gene: .; J gene: TRBJ1-2; V gene: TRBV6-5; CDR3 protein: CASMDGTNYGYTF; CDR3 DNA: TGTGCCAGCATGGACGGTACAAACTATGGCTACACCTTC
clone size: .; D gene: .; J gene: TRBJ1-1; V gene: TRBV30; CDR3 protein: CARGGNTEAFF; CDR3 DNA: TGTGCGAGAGGGGGGAACACTGAAGCTTTCTTT
clone size: .; D gene: .; J gene: TRBJ2-1; V gene: TRBV28; CDR3 protein: CASSSTGTALEYEQFF; CDR3 DNA: TGTGCCAGCAGTTCAACCGGGACGGCTCTAGAATATGAGCAGTTCTTC
clone size: few; D gene: TRBD2; J gene: TRBJ2-3; V gene: TRBV5-6; CDR3 protein: CASSTRTSGRAGGQYF; CDR3 DNA: TGTGCCAGCAGCACACGGACTAGCGGGAGAGCGGGTGGGCAGTATTTT
clone size: many; D gene: .; J gene: TRBJ2-3; V gene: TRBV20-1; CDR3 protein: CSASGSSSPRTQYF; CDR3 DNA: TGCAGTGCTAGTGGGAGCAGCTCTCCGCGCACGCAGTATTTT
clone size: many; D gene: .; J gene: TRBJ1-5; V gene: TRBV18; CDR3 protein: CASSPGADQPQHF; CDR3 DNA: TGTGCCAGCTCACCTGGGGCCGATCAGCCCCAGCATTTT
clone size: many; D gene: TRBD1; J gene: TRBJ1-5; V gene: TRBV30; CDR3 protein: CAWRGVSRGFQPQHF; CDR3 DNA: TGTGCCTGGAGGGGTGTTAGCAGGGGGTTTCAGCCCCAGCATTTT
clone size: medium-sized; D gene: .; J gene: TRBJ2-6; V gene: TRBV5-1; CDR3 protein: CASSPQASGANVLTF; CDR3 DNA: TGCGCCAGCAGCCCACAAGCCTCTGGGGCCAACGTCCTGACTTTC
clone size: .; D gene: .; J gene: TRBJ1-5; V gene: TRBV5-1; CDR3 protein: CASSFSPGGNQPQHF; CDR3 DNA: TGCGCCAGCAGCTTTAGTCCGGGAGGGAATCAGCCCCAGCATTTT
clone size: many; D gene: .; J gene: TRBJ2-3; V gene: TRBV5-4; CDR3 protein: CASSWGSLNTDTQYF; CDR3 DNA: TGTGCCAGCAGTTGGGGGTCCTTGAACACAGATACGCAGTATTTT
clone size: .; D gene: .; J gene: TRBJ2-5; V gene: TRBV7-9; CDR3 protein: CASSLQNHPYF; CDR3 DNA: TGTGCCAGCAGCCTACAGAATCACCCGTACTTC
clone size: many; D gene: .; J gene: TRBJ2-3; V gene: TRBV3-2; CDR3 protein: CASSQGMGPAADTQYF; CDR3 DNA: TGTGCCAGCAGCCAAGGCATGGGGCCGGCGGCAGATACGCAGTATTTT
clone size: many; D gene: TRBD2; J gene: TRBJ2-7; V gene: TRBV4-3; CDR3 protein: CASSQVVTSGSSLYYEQYF; CDR3 DNA: TGCGCCAGCAGCCAAGTTGTGACTAGCGGGAGTTCGTTGTACTACGAGCAGTACTTC